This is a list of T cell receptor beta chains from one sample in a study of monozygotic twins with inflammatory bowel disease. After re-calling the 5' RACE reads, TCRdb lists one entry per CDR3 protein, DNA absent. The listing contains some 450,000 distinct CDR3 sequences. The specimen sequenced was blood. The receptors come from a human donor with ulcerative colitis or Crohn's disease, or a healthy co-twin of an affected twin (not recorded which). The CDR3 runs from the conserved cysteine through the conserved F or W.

CDR3: CASSTQGAGNTIYF
J: TRBJ1-3
V: TRBV7-9

CDR3: CASSLAPPRTGANVLTF
J: TRBJ2-6
V: TRBV7-7

CDR3: CSAGGWGSTDEQYF
J: TRBJ2-7
V: TRBV29-1

CDR3: CASRWGGNTEAFF
J: TRBJ1-1
V: TRBV4-2

CDR3: CASSTGLAGGTTDTQYF
J: TRBJ2-3
V: TRBV5-1

CDR3: CASSLALENYNEQFF
J: TRBJ2-1
V: TRBV12-3/TRBV12-4

CDR3: CATSRGPDTEAFF
J: TRBJ1-1
V: TRBV7-3

CDR3: CAISPGASNTGELFF
J: TRBJ2-2
V: TRBV10-3

CDR3: CASRKEAGTYNEQFF
J: TRBJ2-1
V: TRBV14

CDR3: CASKSSTSALRTQYF
J: TRBJ2-5
V: TRBV28

CDR3: CASSPWAEANYGYTF
J: TRBJ1-2
V: TRBV6-1

CDR3: CAIGGDRAGGWDTQYF
J: TRBJ2-3
V: TRBV10-3

CDR3: CSAPLTGENEAFF
J: TRBJ1-1
V: TRBV20-1

CDR3: CSVPRLAGGPRNEQFF
J: TRBJ2-1
V: TRBV20-1

CDR3: CASSLVGSGTFYEQYF
J: TRBJ2-7
V: TRBV5-1